Below, 12 T cell receptor beta chains from the same sample are listed, as sequenced in a study of T cell responses to AZD1222 COVID-19 vaccine. Libraries were prepared by immunoSEQ multiplex PCR; TCRdb keeps only in-frame clonotypes and omits some of them. Of some 150,000 clones in the sample, 85% to 90% were seen once. The material sequenced was peripheral blood, taken on day 0 of MenACWY control vaccination. The receptors derive from an adult in good health.

V is TRBV4-2 and J is TRBJ1-4; D is uncertain. This CDR3 is 14 amino acids long. Trimming took off 2 bases at V and 4 bases at J, with 8 bases between the two ends. The germline CDR1 and CDR2 sequences are LGHNA and YNFKEQ. DNA of the CDR3: TGTGCCAGCAGCCAAAACCGGATTAATGAAAAACTGTTTTTT. Its translation: CASSQNRINEKLFF.

This chain connects TRBV6-5 to TRBJ2-7; tentatively, D is TRBD1 or TRBD2 (5 bases each). Trimming pared 4 bases from V and 7 bases from J, leaving 17 bases between. Looked up from germline, CDR1 is MNHEY and CDR2 is SVGAGI. The CDR3 extends over 14 amino acids. DNA for the CDR3: TGTGCCAGCAGTTCCCGTCGAGGGGTTGGGGAGCAGTACGTC. It codes for CASSSRRGVGEQYV.

This clone was counted between two and nine times. The chain joins TRBV6-2 or TRBV6-3 to TRBJ2-2, with no clear D. Looked up from germline, CDR1 is MNHEY and CDR2 is SVGEGT. This CDR3 contains 12 residues. Trimming stripped 5 bases from V and 8 bases from J, with 9 bases between. CDR3 residues: CASSPQSGELFF. DNA of the CDR3: TGTGCCAGCAGTCCCCAGTCGGGGGAGCTGTTTTTT.

The V and J genes are TRBV4-2 and TRBJ1-2; possible D gene TRBD1, 6 bases. The CDR3 covers 15 residues. Trimming stripped 1 base from V and 3 bases from J, with 12 bases between. From germline, CDR1 is LGHNA and CDR2 YNFKEQ. CDR3 nucleotide sequence: TGTGCCAGCAGCCAAGGACCGGGACAAGACTATGGCTACACCTTC. It specifies CASSQGPGQDYGYTF.

The J gene is TRBJ1-1, the V gene TRBV18, with D tentatively TRBD1 (5 bases). CDR3 length: 15 residues. Trimming cost V 3 bases and J 4 bases, with 15 bases left between them. The germline V gene encodes CDR1 KGHSH and CDR2 LQKENI. CDR3 amino acids: CASSPLQGRGTEAFF. DNA of the CDR3: TGTGCCAGCTCACCCCTCCAGGGACGGGGCACTGAAGCTTTCTTT. Based on the CDR3 plus reference TRBV18 and TRBJ1-1, the full variable domain is NAGVMQNPRHLVRRRGQEARLRCSPMKGHSHVYWYRQLPEEGLKFMVYLQKENIIDESGMPKERFSAEFPKEGPSILRIQQVVRGDSAAYFCASSPLQGRGTEAFFGQGTRLTVV.

The rearrangement uses TRBV2 and TRBJ1-6, with 7 bases fitting TRBD1. CDR1 is SNHLY and CDR2 is FYNNEI in the germline V gene. Unmatched junction bases numbered 18, after V lost 7 bases and J lost 0 bases. The CDR3 loop spans 20 amino acids. The CDR3 region is CASNSVAGGAASSYNSPLHF. The CDR3 DNA reads TGTGCCAGCAATTCGGTCGCAGGGGGTGCCGCGAGCTCCTATAATTCACCCCTCCACTTT.

Points on this clone: The junction does not match germline at one end; this may be a read error. The V and J genes are TRBV10-3 and TRBJ2-1, with D possibly matching TRBD2 (7 bases). This CDR3 is 15 amino acids long. In germline, CDR1 is ENHRY, CDR2 SYGVKD. The CDR3 nucleotides are TGTGCCATCGCCCGTGGGGGGGCAGGCTACGATGAGCAGTTCTTC. This codes for CAIARGGAGYDEQFF.

On this clone itself: The identical CDR3 is also encoded by other nucleotide sequences in the sample. The J gene is TRBJ2-5, the V gene TRBV19; D is possibly TRBD1 (6 bases). With 6 bases removed from V and 5 bases from J, the gap between germline ends came to 19 bases. Per the germline V gene, CDR1 is LNHDA and CDR2 is SQIVND (reference sequence). The CDR3 is made up of 15 amino acids. In DNA form, the CDR3 reads TGTGCCAGTAGCTTCTTCGGTCAGGGGACCGAGACCCAGTACTTC. It specifies CASSFFGQGTETQYF. The full variable domain, with the rest looked up from reference TRBV19 and TRBJ2-5, is DGGITQSPKYLFRKEGQNVTLSCEQNLNHDAMYWYRQDPGQGLRLIYYSQIVNDFQKGDIAEGYSVSREKKESFPLTVTSAQKNPTAFYLCASSFFGQGTETQYFGPGTRLLVL.

The chain carries TRBV7-2 and TRBJ2-2, with 12 bases matching TRBD2. Germline V lookup: CDR1 SGHTA, CDR2 FQGNSA. The CDR3 has 16 amino acids. The trim removed 5 bases at V and 4 bases at J, leaving 5 bases unmatched. The CDR3 is CASSMTSGSVTGELFF. CDR3 sequence (DNA): TGTGCCAGCAGCATGACTAGCGGGAGCGTCACCGGGGAGCTGTTTTTT.

The V and J genes are TRBV12-5 and TRBJ2-1; a weak D match, TRBD2 (9 bases). This CDR3 comprises 17 residues. Per germline, CDR1 LGHNT and CDR2 FRNRAP. V lost 1 base and J 10 bases, leaving 23 bases between the germline ends. For the CDR3, the DNA is TGTGCTAGTGGTTTGGGACAGGGGCTAGCGGGATCGGGGGAGCAGTTCTTC. Residues: CASGLGQGLAGSGEQFF.

The chain combines TRBV3-1 (or the pseudogene TRBV3-2) with TRBJ1-1; D perhaps matches TRBD1 (6 bases). V was pared by 3 bases and J by 5 bases, with 10 bases between. CDR1 is LGHDT and CDR2 is YNNKEL in the germline V gene (reference sequence). This CDR3 has 13 residues. The CDR3 reads CASSQQGITEAFF. CDR3 sequence (DNA): TGTGCCAGCAGCCAGCAGGGGATTACTGAAGCTTTCTTT.

The chain couples TRBV5-1 to TRBJ1-5; 7 nucleotides agree with TRBD1. Germline assignment: CDR1 SGHRS and CDR2 YFSETQ. The CDR3 is 15 residues long. The ends lost 0 bases at V and 2 bases at J; junction bases unmatched: 2. CDR3 nucleotides: TGCGCCAGCAGCTTGGACGGACAGGGCAATCAGCCCCAGCATTTT. Protein: CASSLDGQGNQPQHF.